These 19 T cell receptor beta chains came from one sample sequenced in a study of neurological immune-mediated disorders. In TCRdb, the 5' RACE reads were re-called with MiXCR into one record per CDR3 protein. The table includes under 80,000 distinct CDR3 sequences, about 9% detected once. Sequencing input: PBMCs. The receptors were sampled from a man aged 50 or older in good health.

This clonotype was seen at least ten times. This chain uses TRBV5-1 with TRBJ2-7, with unresolved D. Germline V gene data show CDR1 as SGHRS and CDR2 as YFSETQ. The ends were cut back, 1 base at V and 0 bases at J, with 8 bases in the middle. The CDR3 length is 14 residues. CDR3: CASSLLVSSYEQYF. CDR3 coding DNA: TGCGCCAGCAGCTTGCTAGTCAGCTCCTACGAGCAGTACTTC.

This clonotype was seen many times. V gene TRBV7-2 combines with J gene TRBJ2-1, with 8 positions matching TRBD2. Per the germline V gene, CDR1 is SGHTA and CDR2 is FQGNSA. V shed 3 bases, J shed 15 bases, and the junction held 7 bases outside the gene matches. This CDR3 region has 12 residues. The CDR3 loop is CASSFQRESVFF. CDR3 nucleotides: TGTGCCAGCAGCTTTCAGCGGGAGTCGGTGTTCTTC.

This clonotype has at least ten counts. This chain connects TRBV5-1 to TRBJ1-1; D uncertain. CDR1 and CDR2 from the germline V gene are SGHRS and YFSETQ. CDR3 size: 14 residues. V lost 7 bases and J 0 bases, leaving 13 bases between the germline ends. This chain's CDR3 is CASARRAMNTEAFF. The CDR3 nucleotides are TGCGCCAGCGCGAGGCGGGCCATGAACACTGAAGCTTTCTTT.

This clonotype was detected many times. The rearrangement uses TRBV7-2 and TRBJ2-3, with TRBD2 identical over 11 bases. The germline V gene encodes CDR1 SGHTA and CDR2 FQGNSA. The CDR3 spans 18 residues. The ends lost 5 bases at V and 1 base at J; junction bases unmatched: 11. As DNA, the CDR3 is TGTGCCAGCAGCGGAGCGGCTAGCGGGGGGTCCCGCACAGATACGCAGTATTTT. The encoded protein is CASSGAASGGSRTDTQYF.

This clonotype showed up just a few times. The chain has TRBV28 and TRBJ2-3, with D possibly being TRBD1 or TRBD2 (5 bases each). The V end lost 5 bases, the J end lost 7 bases, and 10 bases lay between the germline ends. This CDR3 region has 12 residues. The germline V gene has CDR1 MDHEN and CDR2 SYDVKM. This chain's CDR3 is CASSPGTYTQYF. The CDR3 DNA reads as TGTGCCAGCAGTCCGGGGACGTATACGCAGTATTTT.

This clonotype has a count of ten or more. This chain uses TRBV6-5 with TRBJ2-2; TRBD2 is a possible D gene (5 bases). The CDR3 length is 14 residues. V lost 5 bases to trimming and J lost 1 base, with 8 bases between them. Germline CDR1 is MNHEY and CDR2 is SVGAGI. CDR3 region: CASSPGLNTGELFF. The CDR3 DNA sequence: TGTGCCAGCAGTCCCGGACTGAACACCGGGGAGCTGTTTTTT.

This clonotype occurred many times. The J gene is TRBJ2-3, the V gene TRBV15; TRBD1 might be the D (5 bases). V was shortened by 0 bases and J by 3 bases, with 13 bases between the two germline ends. From germline, CDR1 is LNHNV and CDR2 YYDKDF (reference sequence). This CDR3 is built from 16 residues. The CDR3 loop reads CATSRDGGTGTDTQYF. The CDR3 bases are TGTGCCACCAGCAGAGACGGCGGAACAGGTACAGATACGCAGTATTTT.

This clonotype has at least ten counts. This chain uses TRBV5-1 with TRBJ2-2; 10 bases match TRBD1. Germline V gives CDR1 SGHRS, CDR2 YFSETQ. The CDR3 spans 17 residues. With 3 bases clipped from V and 4 bases from J, the junction kept 9 bases outside the gene matches. CDR3 in amino acids: CASSSGTGVSGTGELFF. For the CDR3, the DNA is TGCGCCAGCAGCTCCGGGACAGGGGTTTCGGGCACCGGGGAGCTGTTTTTT.

Concerning this clonotype: A junction end diverges from the germline sequence, so it may reflect a read error. The rearrangement uses TRBV10-1 and TRBJ2-5, with D uncertain. CDR1 and CDR2 from the germline V gene are WNHNN and SYGVQD (reference sequence). This CDR3 is built from 14 residues. CDR3 residues: CTSSDPTISRTQYF. In DNA form, the CDR3 reads TGCACCAGCAGTGATCCAACGATATCTCGGACCCAGTACTTC.

This clonotype was seen many times. V and J are TRBV28 and TRBJ2-3, with a weak D call TRBD1 (5 bases). CDR3 size: 15 residues. CDR1 and CDR2 (germline): MDHEN, SYDVKM. V was cut by 3 bases and J by 1 base, with 11 bases left in between. The CDR3 sequence is CASSFRGVGTDTQYF. The DNA for the CDR3 is TGTGCCAGCAGTTTTAGGGGTGTGGGCACAGATACGCAGTATTTT.

This clonotype showed up many times. The gene calls are TRBV2 and TRBJ2-7; 7 nucleotides match TRBD1. The length of the CDR3 is 13 residues. Looked up from germline, CDR1 is SNHLY and CDR2 is FYNNEI. The V and J ends lost 5 bases and 0 bases, in that order; junction bases with no gene match: 1. The CDR3 bases are TGTGCCAGCAGTCGGGACAGCTCCTACGAGCAGTACTTC. It yields the protein CASSRDSSYEQYF.

In this sample, this clonotype turned up a few times. The chain carries TRBV29-1 and TRBJ1-5, with no clear D. The germline V gene encodes CDR1 SQVTM and CDR2 ANQGSEA. Trimming cost V 5 bases and J 0 bases, with 5 bases left between them. The CDR3 sequence is 12 residues long. The CDR3: CSVKDSNQPQHF. In nucleotides, the CDR3 is TGCAGCGTTAAGGATAGCAATCAGCCCCAGCATTTT. The full variable domain, completed using reference TRBV29-1 and TRBJ1-5, is SAVISQKPSRDICQRGTSLTIQCQVDSQVTMMFWYRQQPGQSLTLIATANQGSEATYESGFVIDKFPISRPNLTFSTLTVSNMSPEDSSIYLCSVKDSNQPQHFGDGTRLSIL.

This clonotype was counted many times. The V and J genes are TRBV5-1 and TRBJ2-5; possibly TRBD1 for D (5 bases). Germline CDR1 SGHRS, CDR2 YFSETQ. The CDR3 is 13 amino acids. The V end lost 5 bases, the J end lost 5 bases, and 13 bases lay between the germline ends. The CDR3, as DNA: TGCGCCAGCAGTAACGCAGGGTGGGAGACCCAGTACTTC. Protein product: CASSNAGWETQYF. Filled out from reference TRBV5-1 and TRBJ2-5, the complete variable domain reads KAGVTQTPRYLIKTRGQQVTLSCSPISGHRSVSWYQQTPGQGLQFLFEYFSETQRNKGNFPGRFSGRQFSNSRSEMNVSTLELGDSALYLCASSNAGWETQYFGPGTRLLVL.

This clonotype has only a few counts. The CDR3 region is CSVDRDQGYGYTF. CDR3 sequence (DNA): TGCAGCGTTGATAGGGACCAGGGCTATGGCTACACCTTC. The gene calls are TRBV29-1 and TRBJ1-2; D perhaps matches TRBD1 (5 bases). V lost 3 bases to trimming and J lost 4 bases, with 12 bases between them. The CDR3 consists of 13 residues. The germline V gene has CDR1 SQVTM and CDR2 ANQGSEA.

This clonotype was detected ten times or more. The CDR3 here is CASSSPGRQETQYF. CDR3 in DNA: TGCGCCAGCAGCTCACCGGGACGGCAAGAGACCCAGTACTTC. V and J are TRBV5-1 and TRBJ2-5; possibly TRBD1 or TRBD2 for D (5 bases each). CDR1 and CDR2 from the germline V gene are SGHRS and YFSETQ. The V end lost 3 bases, the J end lost 2 bases, and 11 bases lay between the germline ends. The CDR3 extends over 14 amino acids.

With regard to this clonotype: A read error may explain this, as a much larger clone is one base away. The chain recombines TRBV25-1 with TRBJ2-3, with TRBD1 matching 11 bases. V was clipped by 7 bases and J by 3 bases; unmatched bases: 12. The germline V gene encodes CDR1 MGHDK and CDR2 SYGVNS. The CDR3 is 17 amino acids. The CDR3 protein is CASNPSRTGGKTDTQYF. In nucleotides, the CDR3 is TGTGCCAGCAACCCTAGCCGGACAGGGGGCAAGACAGATACGCAGTATTTT.

This clonotype showed up many times. This chain links TRBV28 with TRBJ2-7, with a tentative D call TRBD1 (5 bases). Trimming stripped 7 bases from V and 7 bases from J, with 14 bases between. CDR1 MDHEN and CDR2 SYDVKM come from the germline V gene. The CDR3 has 12 residues. The CDR3 loop reads CASTSGSREQYF. The CDR3 nucleotides are TGTGCCAGCACGTCAGGGTCTCGGGAGCAGTACTTC.

This clonotype was recorded at least ten times. The chain combines TRBV28 with TRBJ1-6; possible D gene TRBD1, 6 bases. This CDR3 has 17 amino acids. Germline V CDR1 and CDR2: MDHEN, SYDVKM. The V end was cut by 3 bases, the J end by 3 bases, with 15 bases between. The CDR3 DNA reads as TGTGCCAGCAGTTTTATAAACAGGGATTTCTATAATTCACCCCTCCACTTT. It specifies CASSFINRDFYNSPLHF.

This clonotype occurred many times. This rearrangement joins TRBV5-1 to TRBJ1-5, with D perhaps TRBD1 (5 bases). The germline gives CDR1 SGHRS, CDR2 YFSETQ. Trimming stripped 0 bases from V and 1 base from J, with 14 bases between. The CDR3 runs to 17 residues. CDR3 protein: CASSLDPLGESNQPQHF. CDR3 DNA sequence: TGCGCCAGCAGCTTGGACCCACTGGGGGAGAGCAATCAGCCCCAGCATTTT.